The 31 T cell receptor beta chains given below trace back to one sample, sequenced in a study of blood T cell repertoires in COVID-19 (dated by TCRdb to about 2020). The method was the immunoSEQ multiplex PCR assay. The clones in this table, taken by TCRdb from immuneACCESS, are in-frame only. Not every clone is retained; where verified, under half of the shortfall comes from an unresolved V gene, and the cause of the rest is unknown. The sample yields about 120,000 clones; around nine tenths were counted once. 2% to 2.5% of the sample lies in the top ten. Sample: peripheral blood. Receptor source: a woman aged 45-59 years with acute or convalescent COVID-19.

The rearrangement uses TRBV5-4 and TRBJ2-3, with D possibly being TRBD2 (6 bases). Germline V gene lookup returns CDR1 SGHNT and CDR2 YYREEE (reference sequence). The CDR3 is 15 residues long. V was pared by 2 bases and J by 0 bases, with 10 bases between. As DNA, the CDR3 is TGTGCCAGCAGCTTCGGTGGGGGGAGCACAGATACGCAGTATTTT. This sequence encodes CASSFGGGSTDTQYF.

The genes are TRBV18 and TRBJ2-7, with TRBD2 as a possible D gene (6 bases). V lost 6 bases, J lost 3 bases, and 18 bases lay in between. This CDR3 has 15 residues. Germline V gives CDR1 KGHSH, CDR2 LQKENI. The CDR3 nucleotides are TGTGCCAGCTCTCCCGGAGCGGGCCTTAGCTACGAGCAGTACTTC. Translation: CASSPGAGLSYEQYF. Full variable domain (missing parts from reference TRBV18 and TRBJ2-7): NAGVMQNPRHLVRRRGQEARLRCSPMKGHSHVYWYRQLPEEGLKFMVYLQKENIIDESGMPKERFSAEFPKEGPSILRIQQVVRGDSAAYFCASSPGAGLSYEQYFGPGTRLTVT.

The chain links TRBV10-3 to TRBJ2-7; 8 bases are a match to TRBD2. The CDR3 sequence is 14 residues long. Germline CDR1 reads ENHRY; CDR2 reads SYGVKD. The junction had 9 bases not matched to a gene; V was cut back by 8 bases and J by 3 bases. The CDR3 bases are TGTGCCATCGGGCTGGGAAGCGGGAGCTACGAGCAGTACTTC. Its translation is CAIGLGSGSYEQYF.

J is TRBJ2-2 and V is TRBV3-1 (or the pseudogene TRBV3-2), with 10 bases lining up with TRBD2. The J segment lost 5 bases and the V segment lost 6 bases, leaving 3 bases of the junction unmatched. This CDR3 contains 14 residues. The germline CDR1 and CDR2 sequences are LGHDT and YNNKEL (reference sequence). The CDR3 sequence is CASRQREGTGELFF. CDR3 sequence (DNA): TGTGCCAGCAGACAGCGGGAGGGGACCGGGGAGCTGTTTTTT.

This clone has a handful of counts. The genes are TRBV7-9 and TRBJ1-6; D ambiguous. The CDR3 totals 16 residues. V was pared by 5 bases and J by 6 bases, with 17 bases between. Germline V gives CDR1 SEHNR, CDR2 FQNEAQ (reference sequence). DNA of the CDR3: TGTGCCAGCAGCCCCACCACCCGGCGGGGTAATTCACCCCTCCACTTT. Its protein is CASSPTTRRGNSPLHF.

V usage is TRBV5-4 and J usage is TRBJ2-5; no definite D call. In germline, CDR1 is SGHNT, CDR2 YYREEE (reference sequence). The CDR3 is 13 amino acids. V lost 7 bases and J lost 3, with 13 bases in between. In nucleotides, the CDR3 is TGTGCCAGCGCTCGAAACGCAGAAGAGACCCAGTACTTC. Translating it yields CASARNAEETQYF.

The J gene is TRBJ2-3, the V gene TRBV6-2 or TRBV6-3; a weak D match, TRBD1 (5 bases). Trimming pared 2 bases from V and 4 bases from J, leaving 10 bases between. The CDR3 covers 14 residues. The germline gives CDR1 MNHEY, CDR2 SVGEGT. The CDR3 region has the DNA TGTGCCAGCAGTTACGAGGCAGGGCCAGATACGCAGTATTTT. This gives the protein CASSYEAGPDTQYF.

This rearrangement joins TRBV6-5 to TRBJ2-5, with TRBD2 matching over 7 bases. The germline CDR1 and CDR2 sequences are MNHEY and SVGAGI. The CDR3 runs to 14 residues. Unmatched junction bases numbered 9, after V lost 7 bases and J lost 4 bases. CDR3 coding DNA: TGTGCCAGCAATAGTGGCGGGAGAACAGAGACCCAGTACTTC. This gives the protein CASNSGGRTETQYF.

As DNA, the CDR3 is TGTGCCAGCAGCTTAGGGGACAGGGGACGCGATGAAAAACTGTTTTTT. It translates to CASSLGDRGRDEKLFF. V is TRBV7-2 and J is TRBJ1-4, with 10 bases matching TRBD1. The germline V gene has CDR1 SGHTA and CDR2 FQGNSA. J gave up 6 bases and V 1 base, and 5 bases lay outside the gene matches. The CDR3 is 16 residues long. Complete variable domain (other parts from reference TRBV7-2 and TRBJ1-4): GAGVSQSPSNKVTEKGKDVELRCDPISGHTALYWYRQSLGQGLEFLIYFQGNSAPDKSGLPSDRFSAERTGGSVSTLTIQRTQQEDSAVYLCASSLGDRGRDEKLFFGSGTQLSVL.

The genes are TRBV2 and TRBJ2-2; 9 nucleotides match TRBD2. The CDR3 has 16 residues. The V gene end was trimmed by 8 bases and the J gene end by 0 bases; junction bases not matched to a gene: 7. Germline values: CDR1 SNHLY, CDR2 FYNNEI. DNA for the CDR3: TGTGCCAGCCGATGGCGACTAGCGGCGAACACCGGGGAGCTGTTTTTT. Its translation: CASRWRLAANTGELFF.

This clone was counted a single time. V gene TRBV20-1 combines with J gene TRBJ2-5, with D unclear. V was clipped by 3 bases and J by 5 bases, with 10 bases between them. The CDR3 contains 12 residues. Germline-derived CDR1 and CDR2 are DFQATT and SNEGSKA (reference sequence). The CDR3 here is CSASPSAETQYF. The CDR3 bases are TGCAGTGCTAGTCCCAGCGCCGAGACCCAGTACTTC.

This clone was detected once. V gene TRBV19 combines with J gene TRBJ1-5; D remains unclear. Germline lookup yields CDR1 LNHDA and CDR2 SQIVND (reference sequence). Trimming shortened V by 5 bases and J by 2 bases, and 7 bases separated the two germline ends. The length of the CDR3 is 13 residues. The CDR3 protein is CASSWQGNQPQHF. CDR3 in DNA: TGTGCCAGTAGTTGGCAGGGCAATCAGCCCCAGCATTTT.

CDR3 protein: CASPKGGEQFF. The CDR3 region has the DNA TGTGCCAGCCCCAAGGGGGGGGAGCAGTTCTTC. This chain uses TRBV27 with TRBJ2-1, with D perhaps matching TRBD2 (7 bases). The ends were cut back, 8 bases at V and 10 bases at J, with 12 bases in the middle. The length of the CDR3 is 11 residues. Germline assignment: CDR1 MNHEY and CDR2 SMNVEV (reference sequence).

This chain uses TRBV21-1 with TRBJ2-3; the table's D call, TRBD2, has no DNA check behind it. TRBV21-1 is listed as a pseudogene. The CDR3 spans 17 residues. The CDR3 loop is CASSKDRLAPSTDTQYF. The CDR3 nucleotides are TGTGCCAGCAGCAAAGACCGACTAGCTCCTAGCACAGATACGCAGTATTTT.

V usage is TRBV2 and J usage is TRBJ2-7; D remains unclear. Germline V lookup: CDR1 SNHLY, CDR2 FYNNEI. V lost 8 bases and J lost 0, with 11 bases in between. The CDR3 spans 13 residues. The CDR3, as DNA: TGTGCCAGCGGAGACGGAAGCTCCTACGAGCAGTACTTC. This translates into CASGDGSSYEQYF.

Here the CDR3 DNA reads TGTGCCAGCTCTTGGACTAGCGGACAGACAGATACGCAGTATTTT. Translated: CASSWTSGQTDTQYF. The chain recombines TRBV18 with TRBJ2-3, with 10 bases identical to TRBD2. The germline V gene has CDR1 KGHSH and CDR2 LQKENI. The J segment lost 3 bases and the V segment lost 6 bases, leaving 6 bases of the junction unmatched. The CDR3 covers 15 residues.

This clone was counted between two and nine times. V is TRBV2 and J is TRBJ2-5; 12 bases are a match to TRBD1. CDR3 length: 14 amino acids. V was pared by 5 bases and J by 5 bases, with 3 bases of the junction left unmatched. From germline, CDR1 is SNHLY and CDR2 FYNNEI. CDR3 coding DNA: TGTGCCAGCAGTTTTGGGACAGGGGGCGAGACCCAGTACTTC. It specifies CASSFGTGGETQYF.

The V gene is TRBV2, the J gene TRBJ2-6, with 10 bases matching TRBD1. This CDR3 region has 18 residues. Losses at the gene ends were 6 bases for V and 0 bases for J; bases not matched to a gene: 8. The V gene's germline CDR1 is SNHLY and CDR2 FYNNEI. The CDR3 nucleotides are TGTGCCAGCAGGGACAGACAGGGGGCTATCTCTGGGGCCAACGTCCTGACTTTC. Protein product: CASRDRQGAISGANVLTF.

The V gene is TRBV5-4, the J gene TRBJ1-2; D might be TRBD1 (5 bases). Trimming pared 0 bases from V and 1 base from J, leaving 7 bases between. This CDR3 contains 14 residues. Germline lookup yields CDR1 SGHNT and CDR2 YYREEE (reference sequence). The CDR3 DNA reads as TGTGCCAGCAGCTTGGGACAGTTTAACTATGGCTACACCTTC. Its protein is CASSLGQFNYGYTF.

V gene TRBV6-5 combines with J gene TRBJ2-3; TRBD2 matches 9 bases. J lost 7 bases, V lost 5 bases, and 10 bases had no gene match. CDR3 length: 15 residues. Germline CDR1 MNHEY, CDR2 SVGAGI. CDR3 sequence: CASSLVVAGVYTQYF. The CDR3 DNA reads TGTGCCAGCAGTCTAGTAGTAGCGGGAGTATATACGCAGTATTTT.

This chain joins TRBV11-3 and TRBJ2-3; D is perhaps TRBD2 (5 bases). Trimming stripped 0 bases from V and 1 base from J, with 8 bases between. CDR3 length equals 15 residues. Germline assignment: CDR1 SGHNT and CDR2 YENEEA. CDR3 bases: TGTGCCAGCAGCTTAGATCATAGCGGCACAGATACGCAGTATTTT. Translation: CASSLDHSGTDTQYF.

The chain has TRBV6-5 and TRBJ1-5; TRBD1 matches 7 bases. V lost 10 bases, J lost 3 bases, and 12 bases stayed unmatched. Germline V gives CDR1 MNHEY, CDR2 SVGAGI. This CDR3 is 15 amino acids long. The CDR3 DNA sequence: TGTGCCACCACCCCCCCACAGGGGTACAATCAGCCCCAGCATTTT. This codes for CATTPPQGYNQPQHF.

The gene calls are TRBV5-1 and TRBJ2-2, with D perhaps matching TRBD1 (6 bases). V dropped 5 bases and J dropped 1 base, with 12 bases sitting between them. This CDR3 has 15 amino acids. Germline V gene sequence: CDR1 SGHRS, CDR2 YFSETQ. CDR3 nucleotides: TGCGCCAGCAGGTCTAAGGACAGGAACACCGGGGAGCTGTTTTTT. Protein: CASRSKDRNTGELFF. The full variable domain, with the rest looked up from reference TRBV5-1 and TRBJ2-2, is KAGVTQTPRYLIKTRGQQVTLSCSPISGHRSVSWYQQTPGQGLQFLFEYFSETQRNKGNFPGRFSGRQFSNSRSEMNVSTLELGDSALYLCASRSKDRNTGELFFGEGSRLTVL.

The J gene is TRBJ2-2, the V gene TRBV30; D not certain. In germline, CDR1 is GTSNPN, CDR2 SVGIG (reference sequence). This CDR3 has 12 residues. Trimming shortened V by 8 bases and J by 4 bases, and 11 bases separated the two germline ends. The CDR3 nucleotides are TGTGCCCTAGGATCCTTCACCGGGGAGCTGTTTTTT. This sequence encodes CALGSFTGELFF.

V and J are TRBV19 and TRBJ1-5; a possible D gene is TRBD1 (5 bases). CDR3 length equals 15 residues. The V gene's germline CDR1 is LNHDA and CDR2 SQIVND (reference sequence). Trimming left V 1 base short and J 5 bases short, with 12 bases between. CDR3 region: CASSIVGRADQPQHF. The DNA of the CDR3 is TGTGCCAGTAGTATAGTCGGCAGGGCCGATCAGCCCCAGCATTTT.

The chain combines TRBV2 with TRBJ1-2; TRBD1 might be the D (5 bases). This CDR3 region has 13 residues. CDR1 is SNHLY and CDR2 is FYNNEI in the germline V gene. The V end lost 6 bases, the J end lost 7 bases, and 15 bases lay between the germline ends. DNA of the CDR3: TGTGCCAGCAGCGACAATATCCAGGGTGGCTACACCTTC. It translates to CASSDNIQGGYTF.

DNA for the CDR3: TGTGCCAGCAGCTTTATTAGACGGGACGAGCAGTACTTC. Protein: CASSFIRRDEQYF. The chain carries TRBV5-6 and TRBJ2-7, with no clear D. V lost 2 bases to trimming and J lost 5 bases, with 11 bases between them. There are 13 residues in the CDR3. From germline, CDR1 is SGHDT and CDR2 YYEEEE.

This chain connects TRBV9 to TRBJ1-1, with D tentatively TRBD1 (5 bases). Per the germline V gene, CDR1 is SGDLS and CDR2 is YYNGEE. CDR3 length: 18 amino acids. The V and J ends lost 0 bases and 1 base respectively, with 19 bases between them. CDR3 loop: CASSVEGDNGGKNTEAFF. The CDR3 region has the DNA TGTGCCAGCAGCGTAGAAGGGGATAATGGGGGGAAGAACACTGAAGCTTTCTTT.

The V call is TRBV6-1, the J call TRBJ2-1, with 8 bases identical to TRBD1. V was pared by 4 bases and J by 7 bases, with 15 bases of the junction left unmatched. This CDR3 has 17 residues. Germline V gene data show CDR1 as MNHNS and CDR2 as SASEGT. In nucleotides, the CDR3 is TGTGCCAGCAGTGGGAGACAGGGGATAAGCAAGGGGAATGAGCAGTTCTTC. Its protein product is CASSGRQGISKGNEQFF.

The gene calls are TRBV11-2 and TRBJ1-1; 7 positions match TRBD1. The CDR3 contains 14 residues. Per germline, CDR1 SGHAT and CDR2 FQNNGV. Germline trimming cut 5 bases from V and 1 base from J; bases unmatched to any gene: 4. CDR3 bases: TGTGCCAGCAGCCGAGGGACAGCGAACACTGAAGCTTTCTTT. Its protein is CASSRGTANTEAFF. The whole variable domain, filled in from reference TRBV11-2 and TRBJ1-1, reads EAGVAQSPRYKIIEKRQSVAFWCNPISGHATLYWYQQILGQGPKLLIQFQNNGVVDDSQLPKDRFSAERLKGVDSTLKIQPAKLEDSAVYLCASSRGTANTEAFFGQGTRLTVV.

This chain links TRBV7-8 with TRBJ2-7; maybe TRBD1 (6 bases). Trimming stripped 2 bases from V and 3 bases from J, with 17 bases between. The CDR3 totals 16 residues. The V gene's germline CDR1 is SGHVS and CDR2 FQNEAQ. The CDR3 sequence: CASSLPTGTHNYEQYF. CDR3 sequence (DNA): TGTGCCAGCAGCTTACCAACAGGGACCCACAACTACGAGCAGTACTTC.